The sequence of this T cell receptor beta chain was determined in a study of CD8 T cells in Susac syndrome (dated by TCRdb to about 2019). For the study in its entirety: Among the sequenced Susac syndrome patients, more than five had clinically active disease and roughly 8 were in clinical remission. Susac syndrome patients were therapy-naive, on corticosteroids (some also receiving IVIg), or on IVIg alone at blood withdrawal. Repertoire sequencing was used to test whether CD8+ T cell activation and differentiation in Susac syndrome was antigen driven. What the work shows at the level of the full study, not this receptor alone: In patients with Susac syndrome, the CD4+ T cell repertoire showed no detectable clonal expansion. The study acknowledged that relatively few individuals were included in the TCR sequencing and HLA analysis.

This clonotype was observed a single time. The antigen it recognizes is unknown. No clone much larger than this one lies a single base away; base qualities are absent. A lone read gives weak evidence. RNA was extracted using the RNeasy kit, and roughly 0.5 to 1 microgram was reverse transcribed with random hexamers. The immunoSEQ multiplex PCR assay, covering 54 Vbeta and 13 Jbeta segments, was used to amplify TCR beta CDR3 regions. To correct PCR amplification bias, a synthetic template baseline was used for both primer optimization and computational correction. The original pipeline was this. Reads were assigned to V, D and J genes according to IMGT and analyzed in immunoSEQ Analyzer, with only productive sequences retained. Clonality was calculated as one minus the Shannon entropy normalized by log2 of the number of productive unique sequences. Public and private clones were assessed among the 100 most prevalent clones of each patient and control. Clones were defined as Susac-specific when absent from the healthy and MS cohorts, from fewer than 1,300 published viral clones and from other ImmuneACCESS disease sequences. TCRdb handled the public reads itself, with Q25 trimming in fastp and clone calling in MiXCR, and kept productive beta chains. CDR3 protein duplicates are merged, each entry listing the most common genes and DNA. These V and J calls derive from TCRdb rather than the authors' analysis. The sample table contains 150,000 to 200,000 distinct CDR3 sequences; only one count was recorded for around 95% of them. Around 0.092% of the sample lies in the top ten.

The germline V gene supplies CDR1 MNHEY and CDR2 SVGEGT. From its cysteine to its phenylalanine, the CDR3 spans 14 amino acids. Of the read, only the CDR3 DNA is kept; its 42 bases are in frame from base 1. Cut back by 7 bases and 2 bases, the V and J ends lie 15 bases apart. Peripheral blood CD8+ and CD4+ T cells from healthy donors, Susac syndrome patients and multiple sclerosis patients were profiled by high-throughput TCR beta sequencing. The Susac syndrome patients fulfilled recently defined diagnostic criteria for definite or probable disease. Bulk CD8+ and CD4+ T cells were purified magnetically by negative isolation, whereas CD8+ TEMRA cells were enriched by FACS. Blood was collected in EDTA tubes and processed within 24 hours, with PBMCs isolated through density gradient centrifugation. PBMCs destined for TCR sequencing were cryopreserved in liquid nitrogen and later thawed in a 37 °C water bath. A purity of at least 90% was achieved for sorted or isolated CD4+, CD8+ and CD8+ TEMRA cells.

The chain uses TRBV6-2 or TRBV6-3 and TRBJ2-7; possibly the D gene is TRBD2, per 6 matching bases. Sequencing used CD4+ T cells from PBMCs. The clonotype originates from a human donor with Susac syndrome. The CDR3 here reads CASIRDWPTYEQYF. The nucleotide sequence is TGTGCCAGCATCCGGGACTGGCCCACCTACGAGCAGTACTTC.